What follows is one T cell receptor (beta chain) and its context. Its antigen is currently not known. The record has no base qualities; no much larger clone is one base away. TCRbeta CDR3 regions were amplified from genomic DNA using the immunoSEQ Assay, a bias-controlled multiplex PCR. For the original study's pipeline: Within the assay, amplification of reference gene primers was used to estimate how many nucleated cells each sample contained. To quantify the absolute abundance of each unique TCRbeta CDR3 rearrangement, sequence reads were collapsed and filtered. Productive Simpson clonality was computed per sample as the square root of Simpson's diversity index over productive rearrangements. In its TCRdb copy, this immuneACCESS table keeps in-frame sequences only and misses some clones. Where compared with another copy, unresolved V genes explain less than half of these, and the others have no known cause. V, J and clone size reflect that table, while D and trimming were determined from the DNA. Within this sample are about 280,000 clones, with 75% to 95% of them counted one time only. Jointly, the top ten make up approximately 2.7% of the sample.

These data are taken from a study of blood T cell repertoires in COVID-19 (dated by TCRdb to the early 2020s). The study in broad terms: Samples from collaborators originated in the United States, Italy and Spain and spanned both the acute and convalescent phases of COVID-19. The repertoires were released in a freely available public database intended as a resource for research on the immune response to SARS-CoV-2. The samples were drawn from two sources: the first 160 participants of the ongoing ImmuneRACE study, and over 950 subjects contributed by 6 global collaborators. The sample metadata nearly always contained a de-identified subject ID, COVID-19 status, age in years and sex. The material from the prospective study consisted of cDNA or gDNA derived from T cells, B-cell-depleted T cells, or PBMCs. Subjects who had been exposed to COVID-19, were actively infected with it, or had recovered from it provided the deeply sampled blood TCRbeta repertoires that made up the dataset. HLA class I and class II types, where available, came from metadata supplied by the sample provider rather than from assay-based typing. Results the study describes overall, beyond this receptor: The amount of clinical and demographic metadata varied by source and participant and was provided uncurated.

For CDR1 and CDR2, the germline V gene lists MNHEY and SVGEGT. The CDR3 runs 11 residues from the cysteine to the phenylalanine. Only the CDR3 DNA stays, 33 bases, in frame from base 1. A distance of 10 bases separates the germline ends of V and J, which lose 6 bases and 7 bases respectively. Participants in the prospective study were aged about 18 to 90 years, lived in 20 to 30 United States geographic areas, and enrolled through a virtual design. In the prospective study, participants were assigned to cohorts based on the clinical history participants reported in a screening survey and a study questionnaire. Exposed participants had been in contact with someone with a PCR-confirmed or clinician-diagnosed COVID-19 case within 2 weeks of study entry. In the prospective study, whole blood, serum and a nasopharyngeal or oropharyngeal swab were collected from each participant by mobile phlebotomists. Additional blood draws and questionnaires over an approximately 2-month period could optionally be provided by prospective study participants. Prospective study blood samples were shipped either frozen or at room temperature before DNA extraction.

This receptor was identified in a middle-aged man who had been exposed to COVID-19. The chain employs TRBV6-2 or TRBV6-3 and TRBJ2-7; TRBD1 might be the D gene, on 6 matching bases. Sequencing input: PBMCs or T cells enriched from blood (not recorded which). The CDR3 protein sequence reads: CASSVQGEQYF. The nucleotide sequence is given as TGTGCCAGCAGCGTACAGGGAGAGCAGTACTTC.